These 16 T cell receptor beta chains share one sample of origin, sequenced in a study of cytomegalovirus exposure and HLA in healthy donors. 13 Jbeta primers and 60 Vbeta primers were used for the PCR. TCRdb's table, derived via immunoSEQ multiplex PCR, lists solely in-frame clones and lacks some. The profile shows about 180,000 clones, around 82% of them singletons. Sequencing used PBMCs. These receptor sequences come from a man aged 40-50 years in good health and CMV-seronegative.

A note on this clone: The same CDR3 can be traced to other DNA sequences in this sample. CDR3 bases: TGTGCCAGCAGTTACAGGGGGGGAGAGACCCAGTACTTC. Its translation is CASSYRGGETQYF. The V gene is TRBV6-6, the J gene TRBJ2-5, with D tentatively TRBD2 (7 bases). V was clipped by 2 bases and J by 4 bases, with 8 bases between them. The CDR3 is made up of 13 amino acids. The germline V gene has CDR1 MNHNY and CDR2 SVGAGI (reference sequence).

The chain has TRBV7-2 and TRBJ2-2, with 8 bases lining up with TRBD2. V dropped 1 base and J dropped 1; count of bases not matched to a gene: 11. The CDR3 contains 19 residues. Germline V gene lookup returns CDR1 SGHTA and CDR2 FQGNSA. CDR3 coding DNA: TGTGCCAGCAGCTTAGATGGGACTAGGGCCGTCAGGAACACCGGGGAGCTGTTTTTT. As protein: CASSLDGTRAVRNTGELFF.

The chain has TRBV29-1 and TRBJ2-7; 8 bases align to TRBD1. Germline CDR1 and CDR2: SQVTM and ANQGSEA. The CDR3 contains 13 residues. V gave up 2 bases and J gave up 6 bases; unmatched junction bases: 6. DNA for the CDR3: TGCAGCGTTGAATCACAGGGGGTGAGCGAGCAGTACTTC. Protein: CSVESQGVSEQYF.

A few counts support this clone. The CDR3 sequence: CASSVSSYEQYF. The CDR3 nucleotides read TGTGCCAGCAGTGTCAGCTCCTACGAGCAGTACTTC. The chain links TRBV2 to TRBJ2-7; no clear D. Trimming cost V 4 bases and J 0 bases, with 4 bases left between them. The CDR3 sequence is 12 residues long. Germline V gene data show CDR1 as SNHLY and CDR2 as FYNNEI.

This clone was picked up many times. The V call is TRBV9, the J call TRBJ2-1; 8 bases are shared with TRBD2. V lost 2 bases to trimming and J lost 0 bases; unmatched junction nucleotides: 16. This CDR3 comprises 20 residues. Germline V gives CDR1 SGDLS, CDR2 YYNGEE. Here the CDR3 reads CASSVLGGSGGPLSYNEQFF. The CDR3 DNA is TGTGCCAGCAGCGTCCTCGGGGGCAGCGGGGGACCGCTCTCCTACAATGAGCAGTTCTTC.

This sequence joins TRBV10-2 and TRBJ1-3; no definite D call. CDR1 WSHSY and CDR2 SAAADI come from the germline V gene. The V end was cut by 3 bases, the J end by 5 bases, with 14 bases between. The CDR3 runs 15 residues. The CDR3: CASSDLGRVRNTIYF. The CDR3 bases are TGCGCCAGCAGTGACTTGGGGAGAGTTAGAAACACCATATATTTT.

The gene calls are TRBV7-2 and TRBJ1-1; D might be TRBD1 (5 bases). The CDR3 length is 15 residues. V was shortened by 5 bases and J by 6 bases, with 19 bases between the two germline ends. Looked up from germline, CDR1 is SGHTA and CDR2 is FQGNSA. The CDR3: CASSPGNWGGSEAFF. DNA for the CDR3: TGTGCCAGCAGCCCAGGGAATTGGGGTGGCTCTGAAGCTTTCTTT.

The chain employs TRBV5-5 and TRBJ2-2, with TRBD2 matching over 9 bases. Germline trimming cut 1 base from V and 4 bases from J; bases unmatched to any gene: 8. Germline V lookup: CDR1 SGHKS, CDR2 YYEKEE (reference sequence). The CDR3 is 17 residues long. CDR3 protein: CASSLYVGAGGTGELFF. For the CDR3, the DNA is TGTGCCAGCAGCTTGTATGTGGGAGCGGGGGGCACCGGGGAGCTGTTTTTT.

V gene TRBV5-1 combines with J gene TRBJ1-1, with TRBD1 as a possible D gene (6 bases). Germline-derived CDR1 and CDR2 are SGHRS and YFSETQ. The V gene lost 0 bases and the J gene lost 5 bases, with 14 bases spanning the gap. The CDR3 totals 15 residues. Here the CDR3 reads CASSLVEGGVTEAFF. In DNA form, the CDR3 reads TGCGCCAGCAGCTTGGTGGAAGGGGGGGTTACTGAAGCTTTCTTT.

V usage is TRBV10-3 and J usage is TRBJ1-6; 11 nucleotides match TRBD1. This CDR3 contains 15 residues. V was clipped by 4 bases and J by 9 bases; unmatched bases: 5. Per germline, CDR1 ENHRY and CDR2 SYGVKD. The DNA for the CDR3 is TGTGCCATCAGTGGGGGGGACAGGGGGATTTCACCCCTCCACTTT. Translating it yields CAISGGDRGISPLHF.

Here the CDR3 DNA reads TGTGCCAGCAGCCTCGTTTGGCGGGAGTCTTACGAGCAGTACTTC. As protein: CASSLVWRESYEQYF. The chain employs TRBV6-5 and TRBJ2-7, with TRBD2 matching over 7 bases. This CDR3 spans 15 amino acids. The V gene's germline CDR1 is MNHEY and CDR2 SVGAGI. J was trimmed by 4 bases and V by 6 bases; bases with no gene match: 12.

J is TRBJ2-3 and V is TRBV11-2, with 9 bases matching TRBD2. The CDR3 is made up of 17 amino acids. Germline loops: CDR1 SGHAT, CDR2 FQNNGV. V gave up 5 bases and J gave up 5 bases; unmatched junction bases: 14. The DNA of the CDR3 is TGTGCCAGCAGCACACGACTTGGCGGGGGGGTCGGAGATACGCAGTATTTT. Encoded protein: CASSTRLGGGVGDTQYF.

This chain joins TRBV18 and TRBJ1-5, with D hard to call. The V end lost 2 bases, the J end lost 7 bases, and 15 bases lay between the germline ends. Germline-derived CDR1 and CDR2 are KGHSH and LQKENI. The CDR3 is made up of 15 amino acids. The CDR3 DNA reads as TGTGCCAGCTCACCAACTCTCACGAATCCGCAGCCCCAGCATTTT. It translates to CASSPTLTNPQPQHF.

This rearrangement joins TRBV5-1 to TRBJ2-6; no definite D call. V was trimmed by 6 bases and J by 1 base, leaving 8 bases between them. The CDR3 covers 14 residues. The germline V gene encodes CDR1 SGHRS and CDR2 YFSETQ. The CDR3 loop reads CASKETSGANVLTF. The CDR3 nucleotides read TGCGCCAGCAAAGAGACATCTGGGGCCAACGTCCTGACTTTC.

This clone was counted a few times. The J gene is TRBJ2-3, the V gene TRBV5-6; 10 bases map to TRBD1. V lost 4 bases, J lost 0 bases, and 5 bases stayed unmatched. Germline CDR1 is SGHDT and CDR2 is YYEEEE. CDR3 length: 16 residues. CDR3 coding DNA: TGTGCCAGCAGCCCGAGACAGGGGGCGAGCACAGATACGCAGTATTTT. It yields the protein CASSPRQGASTDTQYF.

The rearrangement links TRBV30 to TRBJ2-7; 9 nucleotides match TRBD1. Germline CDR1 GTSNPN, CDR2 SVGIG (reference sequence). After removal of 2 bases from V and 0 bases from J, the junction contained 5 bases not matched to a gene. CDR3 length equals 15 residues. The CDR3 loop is CAWSRQGVSSYEQYF. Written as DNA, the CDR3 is TGTGCCTGGAGTCGACAGGGGGTGAGCTCCTACGAGCAGTACTTC.